This T cell receptor (beta chain) was identified during a study of cytomegalovirus exposure and HLA in healthy donors. Study outcomes and limitations: The study designated 150 or so TCR beta chains cytomegalovirus-associated. A few of the chains that were CMV-associated were confirmed in vitro to be specific for CMV antigens. Subsequent analysis found a tendency for first-cohort TCR clusters to co-occur within the approximately 130 validation repertoires.

On this clone itself: Its antigen is not known.

Assay used: immunoSEQ multiplex PCR; TCRdb lists only in-frame clones, some missing. The data hold approximately 100,000 clones, with under 95% observed a single time. Looked up from germline, CDR1 is SGHDT and CDR2 is YYEEEE. After removal of 4 bases from V and 3 bases from J, the junction contained 4 bases not matched to a gene. The CDR3 length is 14 residues. The sequence was collected from a woman in her 30s in good health and CMV-seropositive. The V and J genes are TRBV5-6 and TRBJ2-7; TRBD1 agrees at 10 bases. Sequences were obtained from PBMCs. The CDR3 loop is CASSRRDRGYEQYF. In DNA, the CDR3 is TGTGCCAGCAGCAGGAGGGACAGGGGCTACGAGCAGTACTTC.